Sequencing of this T cell receptor beta chain was carried out in a study of identical twins. TCRdb fed the 5' RACE reads into MiXCR, producing one record per CDR3 protein. The table lists 200,000 to 250,000 distinct CDR3 sequences, around 6.9% of them singletons, with about 1.9% in the top ten. The CDR3 totals 15 residues. With V trimmed by 5 bases and J by 3 bases, 11 bases remained unmatched. Germline CDR1 DFQATT, CDR2 SNEGSKA (reference sequence). This clonotype was found a few times. The sample was also linked to a second study, of yellow fever vaccine responses in identical twins.

The TCR originated in a woman between 18 and 30 years old in good health. The rearrangement links TRBV20-1 to TRBJ2-7; 9 bases agree with TRBD2. Sequenced material: memory (CD45RO+) T cells sorted from blood. The CDR3 here is CSALPGLAGDYEQYF. The DNA for the CDR3 is TGCAGTGCTCTCCCGGGACTAGCAGGGGACTACGAGCAGTACTTC.